The clone carrying this T cell receptor beta chain has ten or more counts. Its antigen is still unknown. Axillary draining lymph nodes of breast cancer patients supplied the node samples. The entry originates in a study of breast tumors, draining lymph nodes, adjacent tissues. The V gene's germline CDR1 is DFQATT and CDR2 SNEGSKA (reference sequence). After removal of 1 base from V and 8 bases from J, the junction contained 6 bases not matched to a gene. CDR3 size: 13 residues. One entry per CDR3 protein results from TCRdb running MiXCR on the multiplex PCR reads. The sample holds 150,000 or so distinct CDR3 sequences, 30% to 40% seen once. Findings and limits, study-wide: Tumor and nontumor repertoires were significantly more similar in luminal-like than in basal-like breast cancer. Tumor T cell lymph node origin was a supported hypothesis, not proven. Data fit most tumor T cells coming from lymph node, expanding in tumor. Tumors had less TCR diversity than lymph nodes, more than nontumor tissue.

The clonotype comes from a female donor with breast cancer. Some clones in this sample may be carry-over from other donors' samples. Sequencing was performed on axillary lymph node tissue. The chain combines TRBV20-1 with TRBJ2-5; 8 nucleotides match TRBD2. In nucleotides, the CDR3 is TGCAGTGCTAGAGGTAGCGGGGCCGCTACCCAGTACTTC. This encodes CSARGSGAATQYF.